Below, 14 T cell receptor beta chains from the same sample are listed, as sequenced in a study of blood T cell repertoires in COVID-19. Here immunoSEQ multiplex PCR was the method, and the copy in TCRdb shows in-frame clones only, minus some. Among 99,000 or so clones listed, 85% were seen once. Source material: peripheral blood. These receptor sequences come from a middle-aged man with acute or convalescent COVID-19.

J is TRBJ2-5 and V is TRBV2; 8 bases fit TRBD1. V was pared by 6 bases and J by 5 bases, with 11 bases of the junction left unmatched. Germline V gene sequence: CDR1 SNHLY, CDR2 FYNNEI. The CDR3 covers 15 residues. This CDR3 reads CASRTTGALGETQYF. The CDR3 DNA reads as TGTGCCAGCAGGACGACAGGGGCCCTTGGGGAGACCCAGTACTTC.

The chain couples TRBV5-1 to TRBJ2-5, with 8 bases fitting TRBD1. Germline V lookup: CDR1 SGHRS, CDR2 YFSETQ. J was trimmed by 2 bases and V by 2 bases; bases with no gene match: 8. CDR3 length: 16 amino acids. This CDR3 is CASSLQGDILQETQYF. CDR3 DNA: TGCGCCAGCAGCTTACAGGGGGACATCCTACAAGAGACCCAGTACTTC.

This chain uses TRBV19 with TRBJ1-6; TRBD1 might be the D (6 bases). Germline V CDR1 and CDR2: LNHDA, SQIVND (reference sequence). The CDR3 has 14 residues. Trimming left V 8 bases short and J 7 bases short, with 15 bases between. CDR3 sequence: CASQRTAKNSPLHF. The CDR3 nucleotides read TGTGCCAGTCAACGGACAGCGAAGAATTCACCCCTCCACTTT.

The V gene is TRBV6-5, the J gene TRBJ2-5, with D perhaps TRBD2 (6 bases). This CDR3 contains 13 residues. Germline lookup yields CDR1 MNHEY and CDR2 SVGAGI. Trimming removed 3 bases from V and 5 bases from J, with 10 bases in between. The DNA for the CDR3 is TGTGCCAGCAGTTATCCTAGCGCGGAGACCCAGTACTTC. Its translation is CASSYPSAETQYF.

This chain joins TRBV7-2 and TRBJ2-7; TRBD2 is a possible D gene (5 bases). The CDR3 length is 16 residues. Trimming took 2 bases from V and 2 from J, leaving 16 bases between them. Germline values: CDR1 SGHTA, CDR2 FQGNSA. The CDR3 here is CASSLTVGGSPYEQYF. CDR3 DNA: TGTGCCAGCAGCTTAACGGTCGGAGGAAGTCCCTACGAGCAGTACTTC.

CDR3 residues: CASSLLGTEDQPQHF. The CDR3 DNA follows: TGCGCCAGCAGCTTGTTAGGGACAGAGGATCAGCCCCAGCATTTT. The chain has TRBV5-1 and TRBJ1-5; 7 bases align to TRBD1. The V gene end was trimmed by 1 base and the J gene end by 5 bases; junction bases not matched to a gene: 6. This CDR3 has 15 residues. Germline-derived CDR1 and CDR2 are SGHRS and YFSETQ. Variable domain in full (rest from reference TRBV5-1 and TRBJ1-5): KAGVTQTPRYLIKTRGQQVTLSCSPISGHRSVSWYQQTPGQGLQFLFEYFSETQRNKGNFPGRFSGRQFSNSRSEMNVSTLELGDSALYLCASSLLGTEDQPQHFGDGTRLSIL.

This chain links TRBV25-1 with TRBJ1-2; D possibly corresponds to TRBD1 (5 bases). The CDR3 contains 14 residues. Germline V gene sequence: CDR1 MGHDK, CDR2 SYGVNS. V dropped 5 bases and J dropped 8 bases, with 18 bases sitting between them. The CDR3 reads CASSPTVGLKGYTF. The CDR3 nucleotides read TGTGCCAGCAGTCCGACAGTAGGATTGAAAGGCTACACCTTC.

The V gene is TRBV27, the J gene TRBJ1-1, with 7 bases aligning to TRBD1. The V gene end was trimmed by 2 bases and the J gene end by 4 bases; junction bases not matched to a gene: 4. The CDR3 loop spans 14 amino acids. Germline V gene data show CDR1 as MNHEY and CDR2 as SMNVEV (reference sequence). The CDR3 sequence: CASSLLAGGTEAFF. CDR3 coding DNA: TGTGCCAGCAGTTTACTCGCAGGGGGCACTGAAGCTTTCTTT.

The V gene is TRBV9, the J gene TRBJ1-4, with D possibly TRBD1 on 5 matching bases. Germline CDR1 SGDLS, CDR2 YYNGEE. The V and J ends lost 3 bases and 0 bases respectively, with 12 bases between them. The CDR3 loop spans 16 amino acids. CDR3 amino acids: CASSADRTTTNEKLFF. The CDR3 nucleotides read TGTGCCAGCAGCGCCGACAGAACTACAACTAATGAAAAACTGTTTTTT.

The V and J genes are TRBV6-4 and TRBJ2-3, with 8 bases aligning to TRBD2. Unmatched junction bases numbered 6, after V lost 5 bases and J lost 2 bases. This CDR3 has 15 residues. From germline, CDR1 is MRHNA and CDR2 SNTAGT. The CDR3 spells CASSQSLADTDTQYF. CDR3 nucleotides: TGTGCCAGCAGTCAATCACTAGCGGACACAGATACGCAGTATTTT.

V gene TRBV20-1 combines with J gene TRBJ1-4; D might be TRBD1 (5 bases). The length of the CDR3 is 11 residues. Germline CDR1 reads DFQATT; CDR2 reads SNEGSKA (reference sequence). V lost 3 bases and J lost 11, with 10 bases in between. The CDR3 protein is CSASDRGKLFF. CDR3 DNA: TGCAGTGCTAGTGACCGGGGGAAACTGTTTTTT.

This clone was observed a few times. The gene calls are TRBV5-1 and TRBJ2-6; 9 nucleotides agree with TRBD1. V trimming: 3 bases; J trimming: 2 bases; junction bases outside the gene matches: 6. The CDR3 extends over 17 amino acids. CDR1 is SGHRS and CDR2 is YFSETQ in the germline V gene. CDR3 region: CASSYSGTGTGANVLTF. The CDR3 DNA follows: TGCGCCAGCAGCTACTCCGGGACAGGGACTGGGGCCAACGTCCTGACTTTC.

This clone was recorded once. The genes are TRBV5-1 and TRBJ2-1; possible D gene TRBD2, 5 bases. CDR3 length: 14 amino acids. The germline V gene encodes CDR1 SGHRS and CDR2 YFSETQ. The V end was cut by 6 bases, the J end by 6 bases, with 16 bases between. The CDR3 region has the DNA TGCGCCAGCAAATGGGTAAGCGGACTCAATGAGCAGTTCTTC. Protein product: CASKWVSGLNEQFF.

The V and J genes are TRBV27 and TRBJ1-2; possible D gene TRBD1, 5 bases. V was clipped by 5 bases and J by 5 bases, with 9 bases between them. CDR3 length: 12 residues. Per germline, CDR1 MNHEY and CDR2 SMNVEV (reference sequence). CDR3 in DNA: TGTGCCAGCAGTCCCGACAGATATGGCTACACCTTC. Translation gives CASSPDRYGYTF.